Following are 32 T cell receptor beta chains from one sample sequenced in a study of shared clonotypes between healthy human individuals (TCRdb year 2020). Libraries were prepared through the immunoSEQ multiplex PCR assay. TCRdb took this table from immuneACCESS and kept in-frame rearrangements with V and J called. Such tables lack part of the clones; where checked against another copy, unresolved V genes explain under half of the gap, and the rest is unexplained. For this sample there are about 490,000 clones; over 70% appear just once. The biggest ten clones account for approximately 12% of the sample. The sequenced sample was PBMCs. The receptor set was obtained from a woman in her thirties or forties in good health. Some clones in this sample may be carry-over from other donors' samples.

The J gene is TRBJ1-3, the V gene TRBV4-3; D unclear. CDR1 is LGHNA, CDR2 YSLEER, per germline. V was trimmed by 5 bases and J by 4 bases, leaving 3 bases between them. The CDR3 extends over 11 amino acids. DNA for the CDR3: TGCGCCAGCAGCGCGGGAAACACCATATATTTT. Translated: CASSAGNTIYF.

The chain carries TRBV28 and TRBJ1-5; the D gene is possibly TRBD1 (6 bases). Trimming removed 6 bases from V and 6 bases from J, with 18 bases in between. Germline CDR1 MDHEN, CDR2 SYDVKM. The CDR3 length is 15 residues. This CDR3 is CASSHPGGRGQPQHF. DNA of the CDR3: TGTGCCAGCAGCCATCCGGGAGGCAGGGGTCAGCCCCAGCATTTT.

The chain carries TRBV27 and TRBJ1-5; D call uncertain. The CDR3 loop spans 15 amino acids. Germline CDR1 is MNHEY and CDR2 is SMNVEV (reference sequence). Between the trimmed V and J ends, which lost 4 bases and 3 bases, there was a span of 13 bases. In nucleotides, the CDR3 is TGTGCCAGCAGTTCCCTGGACTCAATCAATCAGCCCCAGCATTTT. It specifies CASSSLDSINQPQHF.

This sequence joins TRBV7-2 and TRBJ2-2; TRBD1 aligns across 11 bases. The V segment lost 5 bases and the J segment 5 bases; nucleotides outside the gene matches: 7. The CDR3 sequence is 16 residues long. Germline CDR1 and CDR2: SGHTA and FQGNSA. The CDR3 reads CASSPGQGAVTGELFF. Written as DNA, the CDR3 is TGTGCCAGCAGCCCCGGACAGGGGGCGGTGACCGGGGAGCTGTTTTTT.

V gene TRBV11-1 combines with J gene TRBJ2-7; unclear D gene. Trimming took off 3 bases at V and 4 bases at J, with 10 bases between the two ends. Germline lookup yields CDR1 SGHAT and CDR2 FQDESV (reference sequence). This CDR3 has 13 amino acids. CDR3 protein: CASSFSQRYEQYF. CDR3 DNA: TGTGCCAGCAGCTTTTCCCAACGGTACGAGCAGTACTTC.

This clone has only one observation. V usage is TRBV7-7 and J usage is TRBJ2-5; a weak D match, TRBD2 (7 bases). V lost 5 bases to trimming and J lost 4 bases, with 17 bases between them. CDR1 is SSHAT, CDR2 FNYEAQ, per germline (reference sequence). The CDR3 loop spans 15 amino acids. The CDR3 bases are TGTGCCAGCAGCCCCTCGCTAGGGGGGGGAGAGACCCAGTACTTC. It translates to CASSPSLGGGETQYF.

The chain links TRBV28 to TRBJ1-2, with D uncertain. V was cut by 7 bases and J by 5 bases, with 14 bases left in between. The CDR3 sequence is 13 residues long. CDR1 is MDHEN and CDR2 is SYDVKM in the germline V gene. CDR3 region: CASTTPGGYGYTF. The CDR3 coding sequence is TGTGCCAGCACTACCCCCGGCGGTTATGGCTACACCTTC.

The chain has TRBV5-1 and TRBJ2-7, with D perhaps given as TRBD1 or TRBD2 (5 bases each). The CDR3 spans 13 residues. V was shortened by 4 bases and J by 5 bases, with 13 bases between the two germline ends. CDR1 and CDR2 (germline): SGHRS, YFSETQ. The CDR3 nucleotides read TGCGCCAGCAGCAAGGGACGGACCGACGAGCAGTACTTC. Its translation is CASSKGRTDEQYF.

With regard to this clone: A read error is the likely source, as a far larger clone sits one nucleotide away. Within the sample, other DNA sequences also encode this same CDR3. The chain is built from TRBV4-2 and TRBJ2-7, with D perhaps given as TRBD1 or TRBD2 (5 bases each). The CDR3 runs 17 residues. The V gene's germline CDR1 is LGHNA and CDR2 YNFKEQ. The chain's CDR3 is CASSQEGPTEPTYEQYF. The CDR3 DNA reads TGTGCAAGCAGCCAAGAGGGGCCGACAGAGCCCACCTACGAGCAGTACTTC.

V is TRBV7-9 and J is TRBJ2-7; 11 bases are a match to TRBD2. V gave up 4 bases and J gave up 4 bases; unmatched junction bases: 6. Germline-derived CDR1 and CDR2 are SEHNR and FQNEAQ (reference sequence). The CDR3 covers 15 residues. The CDR3 DNA reads as TGTGCCAGCAGCTGGGGGGGGACTAGCGGATACGAGCAGTACTTC. Translated: CASSWGGTSGYEQYF.

The DNA for the CDR3 is TGTGCCAGCAGCTTGGTAAGGGAGGAGTATGGCTACACCTTC. Translating gives CASSLVREEYGYTF. The V gene is TRBV5-4, the J gene TRBJ1-2; D not resolved. This CDR3 has 14 residues. Germline V gene sequence: CDR1 SGHNT, CDR2 YYREEE (reference sequence). V lost 0 bases and J 5 bases, leaving 11 bases between the germline ends.

V is TRBV19 and J is TRBJ1-2; D gene uncertain. The CDR3 contains 13 residues. Trimming cost V 3 bases and J 7 bases, with 12 bases left between them. Germline V gene data show CDR1 as LNHDA and CDR2 as SQIVND (reference sequence). CDR3 sequence reads: CASSIDEAGGYTF. For the CDR3, the DNA is TGTGCCAGTAGTATCGACGAAGCAGGTGGCTACACCTTC.

A single count supports this clone. The J gene is TRBJ1-5, the V gene TRBV28, with D perhaps TRBD1 (5 bases). The CDR3 has 13 residues. V lost 3 bases and J 7 bases, leaving 10 bases between the germline ends. Germline CDR1 is MDHEN and CDR2 is SYDVKM. The CDR3 sequence: CASSLRGDQPQHF. The DNA of the CDR3 is TGTGCCAGCAGTTTGCGGGGGGACCAGCCCCAGCATTTT. The full variable domain, completed using reference TRBV28 and TRBJ1-5, is DVKVTQSSRYLVKRTGEKVFLECVQDMDHENMFWYRQDPGLGLRLIYFSYDVKMKEKGDIPEGYSVSREKKERFSLILESASTNQTSMYLCASSLRGDQPQHFGDGTRLSIL.

Turning to this clone: A far larger clone is a single base away, which makes a read error likely. Other nucleotide sequences from this sample produce the same CDR3. The chain combines TRBV6-6 with TRBJ2-1; D is perhaps TRBD2 (6 bases). The CDR3 has 12 amino acids. Per the germline V gene, CDR1 is MNHNY and CDR2 is SVGAGI (reference sequence). CDR3 in amino acids: CASAGLYNEQFF. The CDR3 nucleotides are TGCGCCAGCGCGGGACTTTACAATGAGCAGTTCTTC.

The chain links TRBV5-4 to TRBJ2-3, with D possibly being TRBD1 (5 bases). Germline V gene lookup returns CDR1 SGHNT and CDR2 YYREEE (reference sequence). With 4 bases removed from V and 2 bases from J, the gap between germline ends came to 14 bases. This CDR3 is built from 15 residues. The CDR3 protein is CASSPDRPITDTQYF. CDR3 nucleotides: TGTGCCAGCAGCCCAGACAGACCGATCACAGATACGCAGTATTTT. Full variable domain (remainder filled in from reference TRBV5-4 and TRBJ2-3): ETGVTQSPTHLIKTRGQQVTLRCSSQSGHNTVSWYQQALGQGPQFIFQYYREEENGRGNFPPRFSGLQFPNYSSELNVNALELDDSALYLCASSPDRPITDTQYFGPGTRLTVL.

The DNA for the CDR3 is TGCGCCAGCAGCTGGGGGGCTAGCGGGGCCGCCACCGGGGAGCTGTTTTTT. It yields the protein CASSWGASGAATGELFF. The chain recombines TRBV5-1 with TRBJ2-2; TRBD2 matches at 9 bases. The germline V gene encodes CDR1 SGHRS and CDR2 YFSETQ. The CDR3 sequence is 17 residues long. J lost 4 bases, V lost 3 bases, and 10 bases had no gene match. The full variable domain, completed using reference TRBV5-1 and TRBJ2-2, is KAGVTQTPRYLIKTRGQQVTLSCSPISGHRSVSWYQQTPGQGLQFLFEYFSETQRNKGNFPGRFSGRQFSNSRSEMNVSTLELGDSALYLCASSWGASGAATGELFFGEGSRLTVL.

The chain joins TRBV25-1 to TRBJ2-5; TRBD1 or TRBD2 may be the D gene (5 bases each). The J call may be faulty, since TRBJ2-7 better matches the DNA end. Germline-derived CDR1 and CDR2 are MGHDK and SYGVNS. The CDR3 has 14 amino acids. CDR3 residues: CASRRDGDSYEQYF. In nucleotides, the CDR3 is TGTGCCAGCAGGAGGGACGGGGATTCCTACGAGCAGTACTTC.

This clone has a handful of counts. The J gene is TRBJ2-2, the V gene TRBV28, with 7 nucleotides matching TRBD2. Germline values: CDR1 MDHEN, CDR2 SYDVKM. V lost 9 bases to trimming and J lost 6 bases; unmatched junction nucleotides: 10. This CDR3 is 14 amino acids long. The CDR3 is CASTLARGAGELFF. CDR3 bases: TGTGCCAGTACACTAGCGCGAGGGGCCGGGGAGCTGTTTTTT. The full variable domain, in which reference TRBV28 and TRBJ2-2 provide the parts outside the CDR3, is DVKVTQSSRYLVKRTGEKVFLECVQDMDHENMFWYRQDPGLGLRLIYFSYDVKMKEKGDIPEGYSVSREKKERFSLILESASTNQTSMYLCASTLARGAGELFFGEGSRLTVL.

The chain uses TRBV5-4 and TRBJ1-1; D may be TRBD1 (5 bases). Germline CDR1 SGHNT, CDR2 YYREEE (reference sequence). This CDR3 has 15 amino acids. V shed 4 bases and J shed 1 base, with 14 bases lying between them. CDR3 sequence: CASSPEGYRNTEAFF. CDR3 nucleotides: TGTGCCAGCAGCCCCGAGGGGTATAGGAACACTGAAGCTTTCTTT.

The V and J genes are TRBV6-1 and TRBJ2-1; unclear D gene. The CDR3 is made up of 12 amino acids. The ends were cut back, 2 bases at V and 4 bases at J, with 3 bases in the middle. CDR1 and CDR2 from the germline V gene are MNHNS and SASEGT. CDR3 nucleotide sequence: TGTGCCAGCAGTGAACCTTACAATGAGCAGTTCTTC. Encoded protein: CASSEPYNEQFF.

V usage is TRBV29-1 and J usage is TRBJ2-3; possible D gene TRBD2, 5 bases. The CDR3 runs to 14 residues. Per the germline V gene, CDR1 is SQVTM and CDR2 is ANQGSEA. V was pared by 4 bases and J by 3 bases, with 14 bases between. DNA of the CDR3: TGCAGCGTTGTTAACTGGGAGAGGACAGATACGCAGTATTTT. Amino acid sequence: CSVVNWERTDTQYF.

J is TRBJ2-6 and V is TRBV6-4; D gene uncertain. The germline CDR1 and CDR2 sequences are MRHNA and SNTAGT. This CDR3 has 14 amino acids. V lost 4 bases and J 2 bases, leaving 6 bases between the germline ends. The CDR3 bases are TGTGCCAGCAGTGGCGGCGCTGGGGCCAACGTCCTGACTTTC. Translated, it gives CASSGGAGANVLTF.

This chain connects TRBV7-9 to TRBJ1-1; D not certain. Germline CDR1 SEHNR, CDR2 FQNEAQ (reference sequence). The CDR3 has 14 residues. Trimming removed 3 bases at V and 4 bases at J, with 12 bases between. The CDR3 nucleotides read TGTGCCAGCAGCTTCGAAGGGTCGGGCACTGAAGCTTTCTTT. Its translation: CASSFEGSGTEAFF.

Here the CDR3 reads CASSPSGKNWPFF. CDR3 DNA: TGTGCCAGCAGCCCGAGTGGGAAGAATTGGCCTTTCTTT. This chain joins TRBV5-6 and TRBJ1-1; the D is unclear. This CDR3 contains 13 residues. Trimming took 4 bases from V and 12 from J, leaving 19 bases between them. Germline assignment: CDR1 SGHDT and CDR2 YYEEEE.

In its sample, this clone was seen once. This rearrangement joins TRBV9 to TRBJ2-7; 7 bases map to TRBD1. Germline trimming cut 3 bases from V and 4 bases from J; bases unmatched to any gene: 10. This CDR3 has 15 residues. The germline gives CDR1 SGDLS, CDR2 YYNGEE. This CDR3 is CASSAPNRGQYEQYF. CDR3 coding DNA: TGTGCCAGCAGCGCCCCAAACAGGGGTCAATACGAGCAGTACTTC.

Comment on this clone: This likely came from a read error, as a far larger clone is one base away. The identical CDR3 is also encoded by other nucleotide sequences in the sample. V gene TRBV4-2 combines with J gene TRBJ2-5, with 12 nucleotides matching TRBD2. V was pared by 4 bases and J by 5 bases, with 8 bases of the junction left unmatched. The germline V gene has CDR1 LGHNA and CDR2 YNFKEQ. The CDR3 totals 16 residues. The CDR3 sequence: CASSPSTGTSGETQYF. CDR3 sequence (DNA): TGTGCCAGCAGCCCATCAACTGGGACTAGCGGGGAGACCCAGTACTTC.

V is TRBV6-1 and J is TRBJ1-4, with D maybe TRBD1 (6 bases). Germline lookup yields CDR1 MNHNS and CDR2 SASEGT. V gave up 2 bases and J gave up 6 bases, with 16 bases separating them. This CDR3 is 16 amino acids long. As DNA, the CDR3 is TGTGCCAGCAGTGAAACCCTTGGGGGCGTTGATGAAAAACTGTTTTTT. Protein product: CASSETLGGVDEKLFF.

V is TRBV28 and J is TRBJ1-5, with 7 bases that match TRBD1. Trimming at V came to 7 bases and at J to 5 bases, leaving 8 bases not matched to a gene. The CDR3 covers 14 residues. Germline CDR1 reads MDHEN; CDR2 reads SYDVKM. The CDR3, as DNA: TGTGCCAGCAACACGGGACAGCCATATCAGCCCCAGCATTTT. Its translation is CASNTGQPYQPQHF.

This clone is a singleton in its sample. This probably arose from a read error, given a far larger clone one base away. The rearrangement links TRBV4-3 to TRBJ2-1; TRBD2 is a possible D gene (5 bases). V lost 1 base, J lost 10 bases, and 11 bases lay in between. In germline, CDR1 is LGHNA, CDR2 YSLEER. The CDR3 has 13 residues. CDR3 in DNA: TGCGCCAGCAGCCAAGGAGGGTACTACGAGCAGTTCTTC. This sequence encodes CASSQGGYYEQFF.

Points on this clone: One junction end does not reproduce the germline sequence, and a read error may be involved. The V gene is TRBV7-8, the J gene TRBJ1-2; D is unclear. Germline V gene lookup returns CDR1 SGHVS and CDR2 FQNEAQ. The CDR3 totals 16 residues. This CDR3 reads CASSVAYTRKTYGYTF. CDR3 nucleotide sequence: TGTGCCAGCAGCGTAGCTTATACCCGAAAGACCTATGGCTACACCTTC.

The rearrangement links TRBV7-9 to TRBJ2-5, with a tentative D call TRBD1 (6 bases). V gave up 5 bases and J gave up 1 base, with 11 bases separating them. Looked up from germline, CDR1 is SEHNR and CDR2 is FQNEAQ (reference sequence). The CDR3 length is 14 residues. The CDR3 coding sequence is TGTGCCAGCAGCGAAAGGACAGCCCAAGAGACCCAGTACTTC. Encoded protein: CASSERTAQETQYF.

The chain uses TRBV5-6 and TRBJ2-7; 10 nucleotides line up with TRBD2. The CDR3 sequence is 14 residues long. V shed 7 bases, J shed 4 bases, and the junction held 8 bases outside the gene matches. Germline lookup yields CDR1 SGHDT and CDR2 YYEEEE. CDR3 DNA sequence: TGTGCCAGCGGCCGAGGGACTAGCGTTTACGAGCAGTACTTC. This gives the protein CASGRGTSVYEQYF.